These 27 T cell receptor beta chains were all obtained from the same sample, sequenced in a study of memory CD4+ T cells and cytomegalovirus serostatus. Single viable CD3+CD4+CD8-CD45RO+ cells were sorted as the memory CD4+ T cells. Clones were read by immunoSEQ multiplex PCR, and TCRdb kept only the in-frame ones, dropping some. The sample has tens of thousands of clones, 76% seen once; the top ten hold roughly 4.4%. The sequenced sample consisted of memory CD4+ T cells from blood. The receptors shown here come from an adult in good health and CMV-seropositive.

The chain couples TRBV6-1 to TRBJ1-3, with TRBD1 identical over 10 bases. J lost 3 bases, V lost 8 bases, and 1 base had no gene match. The CDR3 extends over 13 amino acids. Germline lookup yields CDR1 MNHNS and CDR2 SASEGT. In nucleotides, the CDR3 is TGTGCCAGCGGGGACAGGGGTGGAAACACCATATATTTT. Its protein is CASGDRGGNTIYF.

This clone appeared once. The chain has TRBV9 and TRBJ1-1, with unresolved D. V dropped 0 bases and J dropped 2 bases, with 8 bases sitting between them. Per germline, CDR1 SGDLS and CDR2 YYNGEE. The CDR3 has 14 amino acids. CDR3 sequence (DNA): TGTGCCAGCAGCGTAGAAGCTTTTAACACTGAAGCTTTCTTT. It translates to CASSVEAFNTEAFF.

CDR3 bases: TGCAGCGTTGAAACAGGGGGCTGGGAGACCCAGTACTTC. Protein product: CSVETGGWETQYF. V is TRBV29-1 and J is TRBJ2-5; 9 nucleotides agree with TRBD1. CDR1 SQVTM and CDR2 ANQGSEA come from the germline V gene. The CDR3 spans 13 residues. The V segment lost 2 bases and the J segment 5 bases; nucleotides outside the gene matches: 3.

The chain couples TRBV7-3 to TRBJ2-2, with TRBD2 as a possible D gene (5 bases). The germline CDR1 and CDR2 sequences are SGHTA and FQGTGA. The CDR3 consists of 17 residues. Trimming took off 5 bases at V and 4 bases at J, with 20 bases between the two ends. CDR3 sequence: CASSPVSRVAGTGELFF. In DNA, the CDR3 is TGTGCCAGCAGCCCCGTTAGTAGGGTCGCGGGCACCGGGGAGCTGTTTTTT.

This clone was recorded only once. This chain uses TRBV6-1 with TRBJ1-2, with D hard to call. Germline V CDR1 and CDR2: MNHNS, SASEGT. This CDR3 region has 12 residues. Trimming cost V 2 bases and J 8 bases, with 9 bases left between them. The CDR3 protein is CASSELTRGYTF. DNA for the CDR3: TGTGCCAGCAGTGAACTCACGAGAGGCTACACCTTC.

This chain links TRBV28 with TRBJ2-5, with D perhaps being TRBD1 or TRBD2 (5 bases each). This CDR3 is 12 amino acids long. V was trimmed by 8 bases and J by 7 bases, leaving 14 bases between them. Looked up from germline, CDR1 is MDHEN and CDR2 is SYDVKM. In DNA form, the CDR3 reads TGTGCCAGCGGTCAGGGTCGGGGGACCCAGTACTTC. Translated, it gives CASGQGRGTQYF.

This chain joins TRBV5-4 and TRBJ2-4, with TRBD1 as a possible D gene (8 bases). The germline CDR1 and CDR2 sequences are SGHNT and YYREEE (reference sequence). The CDR3 is 18 amino acids. Deletions cut 3 bases from V and 0 bases from J, with 19 bases between. The chain's CDR3 is CASSSRSTGGAAKNIQYF. In DNA, the CDR3 is TGTGCCAGCAGCTCGCGATCTACAGGGGGGGCAGCCAAAAACATTCAGTACTTC.

This clone was seen more than once but under ten times. This chain joins TRBV4-1 and TRBJ2-7; D unresolved. Trimming cost V 0 bases and J 3 bases, with 12 bases left between them. The CDR3 extends over 15 amino acids. The germline gives CDR1 MGHRA, CDR2 YSYEKL. The CDR3 region is CASSQDLKPVYEQYF. In nucleotides, the CDR3 is TGCGCCAGCAGCCAAGATCTAAAGCCGGTCTACGAGCAGTACTTC.

This clone was counted once. CDR3 in DNA: TGCGCCAGCAGCCAATCATTTTCCGCAACTAATGAAAAACTGTTTTTT. Translation gives CASSQSFSATNEKLFF. The V and J genes are TRBV4-1 and TRBJ1-4; D is undetermined. The germline gives CDR1 MGHRA, CDR2 YSYEKL. V lost 2 bases to trimming and J lost 0 bases, with 10 bases between them. This CDR3 has 16 residues.

This clone occurred a few times. V gene TRBV4-3 combines with J gene TRBJ1-2, with a tentative D call TRBD1 (5 bases). V lost 5 bases and J 7 bases, leaving 17 bases between the germline ends. The CDR3 has 14 amino acids. Germline V gene lookup returns CDR1 LGHNA and CDR2 YSLEER. In DNA, the CDR3 is TGCGCCAGCAGCGTCGCGGGGGTAGCCGGTGGCTACACCTTC. This translates into CASSVAGVAGGYTF.

The chain employs TRBV30 and TRBJ1-5; no definite D call. CDR1 and CDR2 from the germline V gene are GTSNPN and SVGIG (reference sequence). The CDR3 is 15 residues long. Trimming cost V 2 bases and J 3 bases, with 14 bases left between them. This chain's CDR3 is CAWSKEFSSNQPQHF. DNA of the CDR3: TGTGCCTGGAGTAAGGAGTTTAGCTCCAATCAGCCCCAGCATTTT.

The V call is TRBV7-8, the J call TRBJ2-7; no firm D call. The V gene's germline CDR1 is SGHVS and CDR2 FQNEAQ. CDR3 length equals 12 residues. V lost 3 bases and J 3 bases, leaving 6 bases between the germline ends. The CDR3 is CASSFLLYEQYF. CDR3 nucleotides: TGTGCCAGCAGCTTTCTTCTCTACGAGCAGTACTTC. Drawing the rest from reference TRBV7-8 and TRBJ2-7, the complete variable domain is GAGVSQSPRYKVAKRGQDVALRCDPISGHVSLFWYQQALGQGPEFLTYFQNEAQLDKSGLPSDRFFAERPEGSVSTLKIQRTQQEDSAVYLCASSFLLYEQYFGPGTRLTVT.

This clone has a handful of counts. The gene calls are TRBV25-1 and TRBJ2-6; 8 nucleotides line up with TRBD1. The CDR3 runs to 17 residues. Germline V gene sequence: CDR1 MGHDK, CDR2 SYGVNS. Trimming cost V 7 bases and J 0 bases; bases outside gene matches: 8. CDR3 sequence reads: CASNGQGFSSGANVLTF. CDR3 DNA: TGTGCCAGCAATGGACAGGGTTTCAGCTCTGGGGCCAACGTCCTGACTTTC.

The chain is built from TRBV14 and TRBJ2-5; D gene uncertain. Germline CDR1 and CDR2: SGHDN and FVKESK. CDR3 length equals 12 residues. With 8 bases removed from V and 1 base from J, the gap between germline ends came to 8 bases. The CDR3 is CASGRSQETQYF. The CDR3, as DNA: TGTGCCAGCGGTAGAAGCCAAGAGACCCAGTACTTC.

The chain employs TRBV5-1 and TRBJ2-5, with D possibly being TRBD1 or TRBD2 (5 bases each). Germline V CDR1 and CDR2: SGHRS, YFSETQ. Trimming stripped 1 base from V and 5 bases from J, with 12 bases between. The CDR3 length is 14 residues. The DNA of the CDR3 is TGCGCCAGCAGCTTGATGGTAGGGGAGGAGACCCAGTACTTC. Its translation is CASSLMVGEETQYF.

V usage is TRBV29-1 and J usage is TRBJ1-1; D ambiguous. The CDR3 contains 11 residues. Per the germline V gene, CDR1 is SQVTM and CDR2 is ANQGSEA. The CDR3 region is CTVSRNTEAFF. CDR3 in DNA: TGCACCGTAAGCAGGAACACTGAAGCTTTCTTT.

V and J are TRBV10-2 and TRBJ2-2; D is possibly TRBD1 (5 bases). Trimming pared 8 bases from V and 1 base from J, leaving 8 bases between. CDR1 is WSHSY and CDR2 is SAAADI in the germline V gene. CDR3 length equals 13 residues. The CDR3 sequence is CASGRGNTGELFF. The CDR3 bases are TGCGCCAGCGGTAGGGGGAACACCGGGGAGCTGTTTTTT.

This clone was counted only a few times. The rearrangement links TRBV29-1 to TRBJ2-7; 10 nucleotides line up with TRBD1. The CDR3 loop spans 12 amino acids. V lost 7 bases, J lost 4 bases, and 4 bases stayed unmatched. CDR1 and CDR2 from the germline V gene are SQVTM and ANQGSEA. CDR3 residues: CSAGQGIYEQYF. The CDR3 nucleotides read TGCAGCGCGGGACAGGGGATTTACGAGCAGTACTTC.

This chain links TRBV4-3 with TRBJ2-3, with a tentative D call TRBD1 (6 bases). Germline values: CDR1 LGHNA, CDR2 YSLEER. The germline V and J ends were trimmed by 1 base and 6 bases, with 11 bases remaining between them. The CDR3 sequence is 14 residues long. Here the CDR3 reads CASSQGQAGDTQYF. The CDR3 DNA follows: TGCGCCAGCAGCCAAGGACAGGCTGGGGATACGCAGTATTTT.

In this sample, this clone turned up many times. This rearrangement joins TRBV4-2 to TRBJ1-1; D unclear. V dropped 2 bases and J dropped 11 bases, with 15 bases sitting between them. The germline CDR1 and CDR2 sequences are LGHNA and YNFKEQ. This CDR3 contains 13 residues. The CDR3 here is CASSQTLDGRAFF. The CDR3, as DNA: TGTGCCAGCAGCCAAACCCTCGATGGCAGGGCTTTCTTT.

The J gene is TRBJ2-5, the V gene TRBV10-2; no firm D call. Trimming removed 0 bases at V and 5 bases at J, with 19 bases between. This CDR3 region has 17 residues. In germline, CDR1 is WSHSY, CDR2 SAAADI. The CDR3 loop reads CASSESATPGFKETQYF. The DNA for the CDR3 is TGCGCCAGCAGTGAGTCGGCGACACCCGGCTTTAAGGAGACCCAGTACTTC.

This clone appeared a single time. The chain uses TRBV19 and TRBJ2-3; 7 bases fit TRBD1. This CDR3 has 15 residues. V lost 1 base to trimming and J lost 1 base; unmatched junction nucleotides: 2. From germline, CDR1 is LNHDA and CDR2 SQIVND (reference sequence). CDR3 in DNA: TGTGCCAGTAGTATAGCAGGGGGAGGCACAGATACGCAGTATTTT. Translating it yields CASSIAGGGTDTQYF.

The J gene is TRBJ1-1, the V gene TRBV19, with TRBD1 identical over 11 bases. The junction had 5 bases not matched to a gene; V was cut back by 3 bases and J by 5 bases. CDR1 LNHDA and CDR2 SQIVND come from the germline V gene (reference sequence). The CDR3 sequence is 15 residues long. CDR3 residues: CASSMGQGGGTEAFF. The CDR3 DNA follows: TGTGCCAGTAGTATGGGACAGGGGGGAGGAACTGAAGCTTTCTTT.

The chain is built from TRBV28 and TRBJ2-5; 9 nucleotides align to TRBD2. V lost 3 bases, J lost 5 bases, and 7 bases stayed unmatched. The germline CDR1 and CDR2 sequences are MDHEN and SYDVKM. This CDR3 is built from 15 residues. The DNA of the CDR3 is TGTGCCAGCAGTTTGATTAGCGGGAGTATCGAGACCCAGTACTTC. This sequence encodes CASSLISGSIETQYF.

The chain carries TRBV6-1 and TRBJ2-4; 9 nucleotides agree with TRBD2. Germline V gene sequence: CDR1 MNHNS, CDR2 SASEGT. V was pared by 8 bases and J by 8 bases, with 7 bases of the junction left unmatched. This CDR3 region has 13 residues. Here the CDR3 DNA reads TGTGCCAGCCGGGCGGGGGGGCCACACATTCAGTACTTC. Translating gives CASRAGGPHIQYF.

A few counts support this clone. This sample includes further DNA sequences coding for the same CDR3. The genes are TRBV27 and TRBJ1-1; 10 bases line up with TRBD1. V was clipped by 4 bases and J by 3 bases; unmatched bases: 2. Germline CDR1 MNHEY, CDR2 SMNVEV (reference sequence). The CDR3 has 14 amino acids. In nucleotides, the CDR3 is TGTGCCAGCAGTTCGGGACAGGGGTACACTGAAGCTTTCTTT. This translates into CASSSGQGYTEAFF.

This clone occurred once. J is TRBJ1-4 and V is TRBV9; D gene unclear. V was cut by 4 bases and J by 3 bases, with 10 bases left in between. There are 14 residues in the CDR3. Germline V gene sequence: CDR1 SGDLS, CDR2 YYNGEE. CDR3 nucleotide sequence: TGTGCCAGCAGCCGGGGTTCGGCTAATGAAAAACTGTTTTTT. It yields the protein CASSRGSANEKLFF.